This T cell receptor beta chain derives from a study of blood T cell repertoires in COVID-19. In the study overall: Samples taken during acute and convalescent COVID-19 were collected in the United States, Italy and Spain. T cells, B-cell-depleted T cells, or PBMCs supplied cDNA or gDNA.

In the source study's methods: How many nucleated cells were present was estimated from reference gene primer amplification. This table comes from immunoSEQ multiplex PCR, and its TCRdb copy is limited to in-frame clones, with some not included. The DNA was the basis for D and trimming; V, J and clone size are from that table. The sample lists over 150,000 clones; around nine tenths were seen once. The CDR3 covers 15 residues. The chain employs TRBV12-2 and TRBJ1-2; the D call of TRBD1 is as the table states it, not checked on the DNA. TRBV12-2 is marked as a pseudogene. The source is a woman under 30 who had recovered from COVID-19. Sample: peripheral blood. CDR3 in amino acids: CASRSRRGQNYGYTF. In nucleotides, the CDR3 is TGTGCAAGTCGCTCCCGAAGGGGGCAGAACTATGGCTACACCTTC.